Sequencing of this T cell receptor (beta chain) was carried out in a study of PD-L1 blockade in urothelial cancer. About the study: In the patient group, about 90% of the roughly 29 were males with bladder-origin urothelial cancer.

Unmatched junction bases numbered 6, after V lost 6 bases and J lost 7 bases. The germline CDR1 and CDR2 sequences are MNHEY and SVGAGI. This CDR3 contains 15 residues. Some clones are missing from TCRdb's copy, which holds only in-frame ones; the method was immunoSEQ multiplex PCR. The table records about 84,000 clones, 82% of them present only once. The sample here was PBMCs, taken around atezolizumab (anti-PD-L1) treatment. The receptor's source is an older man with urothelial cancer. The chain carries TRBV6-5 and TRBJ2-2; 12 bases map to TRBD1. DNA for the CDR3: TGTGCCAGCAGACCGGGACAGGGGGCAATCGGGGAGCTGTTTTTT. This encodes CASRPGQGAIGELFF.